This T cell receptor beta chain emerged from a study of blood T cell repertoires in COVID-19. Germline values: CDR1 GTSNPN, CDR2 SVGIG (reference sequence). This CDR3 has 11 amino acids. The ends were cut back, 2 bases at V and 7 bases at J, with 8 bases in the middle. Clones were sequenced by immunoSEQ multiplex PCR, and TCRdb holds only the in-frame ones, with some missing. This sample has hundreds of thousands of clones; approximately 90% occur once, and the top ten carry under 5%. Of note for this clone: The sample holds other DNA sequences that translate to the same CDR3.

The sequence came from a woman aged 45-59 years with active or convalescent COVID-19. The genes are TRBV30 and TRBJ1-1, with no clear D. The sample comprised peripheral blood. The CDR3 DNA reads as TGTGCCTGGAGTCCGACTCGTGAAGCTTTCTTT. This encodes CAWSPTREAFF.